These 29 T cell receptor beta chains were sequenced from one sample in a study of cytomegalovirus exposure and HLA in healthy donors. Amplification used 60 Vbeta primers and 13 Jbeta primers. Assay used: immunoSEQ multiplex PCR; TCRdb lists only in-frame clones, some missing. The sample consists of 120,000 to 150,000 clones, 76% of them appearing once. Sequencing was done on a sample of PBMCs. Receptors were obtained from a man aged 40-55 years in good health and CMV-seronegative.

The rearrangement joins TRBV25-1 to TRBJ1-6, with 8 bases that match TRBD1. CDR1 and CDR2 from the germline V gene are MGHDK and SYGVNS. V lost 2 bases, J lost 0 bases, and 6 bases stayed unmatched. This CDR3 contains 18 residues. CDR3 DNA: TGTGCCAGCAGTGAAACAGGGGGGATAGGCTCCTATAATTCACCCCTCCACTTT. It yields the protein CASSETGGIGSYNSPLHF.

This rearrangement joins TRBV19 to TRBJ1-5, with 9 bases lining up with TRBD1. Germline V CDR1 and CDR2: LNHDA, SQIVND (reference sequence). V gave up 9 bases and J gave up 4 bases; unmatched junction bases: 4. There are 13 residues in the CDR3. The CDR3: CASGQGRNQPQHF. In DNA form, the CDR3 reads TGTGCCAGCGGACAGGGGCGAAATCAGCCCCAGCATTTT. Full variable domain (missing parts from reference TRBV19 and TRBJ1-5): DGGITQSPKYLFRKEGQNVTLSCEQNLNHDAMYWYRQDPGQGLRLIYYSQIVNDFQKGDIAEGYSVSREKKESFPLTVTSAQKNPTAFYLCASGQGRNQPQHFGDGTRLSIL.

This rearrangement joins TRBV5-6 to TRBJ2-3; D may be TRBD1 (6 bases). The germline V gene encodes CDR1 SGHDT and CDR2 YYEEEE. The V end lost 1 base, the J end lost 0 bases, and 12 bases lay between the germline ends. The CDR3 has 16 amino acids. For the CDR3, the DNA is TGTGCCAGCAGCTTGTCAGGGGTCACTAGCACAGATACGCAGTATTTT. Protein sequence: CASSLSGVTSTDTQYF.

This clone showed up just once. CDR3 DNA: TGTGCCAGCAGTCAACAGACTAGCGGGGGGGCGGATGAGCAGTTCTTC. This gives the protein CASSQQTSGGADEQFF. This sequence joins TRBV7-2 and TRBJ2-1, with 14 bases identical to TRBD2. Trimming cost V 6 bases and J 8 bases; bases outside gene matches: 9. The CDR3 length is 16 residues. Per the germline V gene, CDR1 is SGHTA and CDR2 is FQGNSA.

The genes are TRBV5-1 and TRBJ1-1, with D unresolved. The ends were cut back, 0 bases at V and 4 bases at J, with 13 bases in the middle. Germline assignment: CDR1 SGHRS and CDR2 YFSETQ. The CDR3 sequence is 15 residues long. DNA for the CDR3: TGCGCCAGCAGCTTGGCCAGCGGAGATGGCACTGAAGCTTTCTTT. It specifies CASSLASGDGTEAFF.

This clone was counted a few times. CDR3 nucleotides: TGTGCCAGCAGTACAACAGGGGCTCAGCCCCAGCATTTT. Protein product: CASSTTGAQPQHF. The genes are TRBV6-6 and TRBJ1-5, with 7 bases matching TRBD1. CDR3 length: 13 amino acids. CDR1 and CDR2 (germline): MNHNY, SVGAGI (reference sequence). With V trimmed by 5 bases and J by 6 bases, 4 bases remained unmatched.

V gene TRBV27 combines with J gene TRBJ1-2; 12 bases fit TRBD1. This CDR3 comprises 13 residues. J gave up 7 bases and V 6 bases, and 3 bases lay outside the gene matches. Germline lookup yields CDR1 MNHEY and CDR2 SMNVEV (reference sequence). The CDR3 DNA is TGTGCCAGCAGAGGGACAGGGGGCGGTGGCTACACCTTC. This codes for CASRGTGGGGYTF.

This clone turned up a few times. The chain combines TRBV30 with TRBJ2-7; D uncertain. Germline V lookup: CDR1 GTSNPN, CDR2 SVGIG (reference sequence). The V gene lost 0 bases and the J gene lost 3 bases, with 9 bases spanning the gap. This CDR3 is built from 13 residues. DNA of the CDR3: TGTGCCTGGAGTGTAAGCCTGTACTACGAGCAGTACTTC. Amino acid sequence: CAWSVSLYYEQYF.

The rearrangement joins TRBV6-5 to TRBJ2-7; D is possibly TRBD1 (5 bases). The CDR3 spans 15 residues. Trimming pared 2 bases from V and 5 bases from J, leaving 16 bases between. Germline V gene data show CDR1 as MNHEY and CDR2 as SVGAGI. CDR3 nucleotide sequence: TGTGCCAGCAGTTACCCTCAACCTGTCAGGGACGAGCAGTACTTC. Amino acid sequence: CASSYPQPVRDEQYF.

The chain links TRBV6-5 to TRBJ2-3; D is perhaps TRBD2 (5 bases). Germline V gives CDR1 MNHEY, CDR2 SVGAGI. This CDR3 region has 13 residues. Trimming shortened V by 10 bases and J by 2 bases, and 13 bases separated the two germline ends. The CDR3 DNA is TGTGCCACCCTGGACTCCTTCACAGATACGCAGTATTTT. It translates to CATLDSFTDTQYF.

The chain employs TRBV2 and TRBJ2-5; D call uncertain. The germline V and J ends were trimmed by 6 bases and 5 bases, with 10 bases remaining between them. This CDR3 is 12 amino acids long. Germline values: CDR1 SNHLY, CDR2 FYNNEI. Here the CDR3 DNA reads TGTGCCAGCAGGCGGCTTGAGGAGACCCAGTACTTC. Translated, it gives CASRRLEETQYF.

This clone was seen a handful of times. V gene TRBV27 combines with J gene TRBJ1-1, with 8 bases identical to TRBD1. Germline CDR1 MNHEY, CDR2 SMNVEV (reference sequence). The CDR3 runs 16 residues. Losses at the gene ends were 6 bases for V and 3 bases for J; bases not matched to a gene: 12. CDR3 nucleotide sequence: TGTGCCAGCAGCCCAATTGGACAGGGAGCGGACACTGAAGCTTTCTTT. Protein product: CASSPIGQGADTEAFF.

The rearrangement links TRBV12-5 to TRBJ2-5; a possible D gene is TRBD1 (7 bases). Germline CDR1 reads LGHNT; CDR2 reads FRNRAP. V was clipped by 0 bases and J by 0 bases, with 14 bases between them. CDR3 size: 17 residues. CDR3 sequence reads: CASGLVYQGDYQETQYF. In nucleotides, the CDR3 is TGTGCTAGTGGTTTGGTATATCAGGGGGACTACCAAGAGACCCAGTACTTC.

This chain joins TRBV28 and TRBJ1-2, with D hard to call. CDR3 length equals 12 residues. The V end lost 8 bases, the J end lost 4 bases, and 11 bases lay between the germline ends. The germline V gene has CDR1 MDHEN and CDR2 SYDVKM. Here the CDR3 DNA reads TGTGCCAGCGAAAGACAACTCTATGGCTACACCTTC. Protein product: CASERQLYGYTF.

In the case of this clone: Other DNA sequences of this sample code for an identical CDR3. V is TRBV4-1 and J is TRBJ2-6; 7 bases are a match to TRBD1. This CDR3 has 18 amino acids. J lost 2 bases, V lost 0 bases, and 7 bases had no gene match. Germline values: CDR1 MGHRA, CDR2 YSYEKL. The CDR3, as DNA: TGCGCCAGCAGCCAAGAAGGGGTAGGGGGCGCTGGGGCCAACGTCCTGACTTTC. Translated, it gives CASSQEGVGGAGANVLTF.

Worth noting for this clone: Relative to the germline gene, one junction end is altered; a read error may explain this. This sequence joins TRBV11-3 and TRBJ2-6; 8 bases map to TRBD1. Germline lookup yields CDR1 SGHNT and CDR2 YENEEA. This CDR3 is 20 amino acids long. Here the CDR3 reads CASSLDRGQGVNSGANGLTF. CDR3 sequence (DNA): TGTGCCAGCAGCTTAGATCGAGGACAGGGCGTCAACTCTGGGGCCAACGGCCTGACTTTC.

This chain joins TRBV28 and TRBJ2-5; 8 bases fit TRBD1. Per germline, CDR1 MDHEN and CDR2 SYDVKM. This CDR3 spans 16 amino acids. J was trimmed by 0 bases and V by 5 bases; bases with no gene match: 8. The CDR3 protein is CASSPPGQVYQETQYF. The CDR3 region has the DNA TGTGCCAGCAGTCCACCGGGACAGGTGTACCAAGAGACCCAGTACTTC.

This rearrangement joins TRBV28 to TRBJ2-7; 9 bases are shared with TRBD1. The germline gives CDR1 MDHEN, CDR2 SYDVKM. The trim removed 5 bases at V and 7 bases at J, leaving 15 bases unmatched. This CDR3 has 16 amino acids. Written as DNA, the CDR3 is TGTGCCAGCAGTCTATCCTCTGGGGGACAGGGATGGGAGCAGTACTTC. Its translation: CASSLSSGGQGWEQYF.

Remarks on this clone: At one boundary the junction diverges from the germline segment, which might be a read error. V gene TRBV7-9 combines with J gene TRBJ2-7, with TRBD1 matching over 7 bases. The CDR3 totals 16 residues. Germline-derived CDR1 and CDR2 are SEHNR and FQNEAQ (reference sequence). The CDR3 nucleotides are TGTTCCAGCAGCTTAGACGTGGGACAGATTACCTACGAGCAGTACTTC. Amino acid sequence: CSSSLDVGQITYEQYF.

This chain links TRBV5-6 with TRBJ1-2; 10 bases are shared with TRBD1. The CDR3 is made up of 15 amino acids. In germline, CDR1 is SGHDT, CDR2 YYEEEE. The V gene end was trimmed by 7 bases and the J gene end by 6 bases; junction bases not matched to a gene: 12. The CDR3 sequence: CASDRGTGVLDGYTF. The DNA for the CDR3 is TGTGCCAGCGATAGGGGGACAGGGGTTTTGGATGGCTACACCTTC.

The chain joins TRBV28 to TRBJ1-5; TRBD1 is a possible D gene (5 bases). V was cut by 4 bases and J by 9 bases, with 13 bases left in between. Germline CDR1 reads MDHEN; CDR2 reads SYDVKM. The CDR3 sequence is 13 residues long. The CDR3 is CASSSHRTRPQHF. The CDR3 coding sequence is TGTGCCAGCAGTTCTCACAGGACGCGGCCCCAGCATTTT.

The V gene is TRBV27, the J gene TRBJ2-2, with TRBD1 identical over 9 bases. The ends lost 4 bases at V and 4 bases at J; junction bases unmatched: 4. The CDR3 extends over 15 amino acids. Germline V lookup: CDR1 MNHEY, CDR2 SMNVEV (reference sequence). The CDR3 loop is CASSSRDRVTGELFF. DNA for the CDR3: TGTGCCAGCAGTTCCCGGGACAGGGTCACCGGGGAGCTGTTTTTT.

In this sample, this clone turned up a few times. The J gene is TRBJ1-2, the V gene TRBV5-5, with TRBD1 matching 8 bases. Trimming at V came to 4 bases and at J to 3 bases, leaving 2 bases not matched to a gene. Germline lookup yields CDR1 SGHKS and CDR2 YYEKEE (reference sequence). The CDR3 contains 13 residues. This CDR3 is CASSPTGDYGYTF. The CDR3 DNA follows: TGTGCCAGCAGCCCGACAGGGGACTATGGCTACACCTTC.

The sample holds one count of this clone. The V and J genes are TRBV6-6 and TRBJ2-7; no clear D gene. There are 11 residues in the CDR3. In germline, CDR1 is MNHNY, CDR2 SVGAGI (reference sequence). V was shortened by 2 bases and J by 5 bases, with 4 bases between the two germline ends. CDR3: CASSYHHEQYF. In DNA form, the CDR3 reads TGTGCCAGCAGTTACCATCACGAGCAGTACTTC.

There are a few counts of this clone. V gene TRBV5-4 combines with J gene TRBJ2-1; 7 bases are shared with TRBD1. Trimming at V came to 4 bases and at J to 0 bases, leaving 7 bases not matched to a gene. CDR3 size: 16 residues. Per germline, CDR1 SGHNT and CDR2 YYREEE (reference sequence). CDR3 bases: TGTGCCAGCAGCCTCCCGACAGGGCCCTCCTACAATGAGCAGTTCTTC. It is translated as CASSLPTGPSYNEQFF.

The sample holds one count of this clone. Other nucleotide sequences in the sample specify the same CDR3. The chain joins TRBV29-1 to TRBJ2-1; 7 nucleotides match TRBD2. The V gene end was trimmed by 0 bases and the J gene end by 7 bases; junction bases not matched to a gene: 12. This CDR3 region has 16 residues. Germline V CDR1 and CDR2: SQVTM, ANQGSEA. Here the CDR3 DNA reads TGCAGCGTTGAAGATAGGACGTACGGGGGGATAAATGAGCAGTTCTTC. This gives the protein CSVEDRTYGGINEQFF.

This clone was seen a few times. The junction departs from germline at one end; a sequencing error may be responsible. This chain uses TRBV7-9 with TRBJ2-5, with TRBD2 matching 7 bases. Germline V gene lookup returns CDR1 SEHNR and CDR2 FQNEAQ (reference sequence). The CDR3 spans 16 residues. Here the CDR3 DNA reads TGTTCCAGCAGCTTAGAGTGGTGGGAGGGACAAGAGACCCAGTACTTC. Its protein is CSSSLEWWEGQETQYF.

The V call is TRBV30, the J call TRBJ1-3, with TRBD1 as a possible D gene (5 bases). Trimming shortened V by 1 base and J by 3 bases, and 13 bases separated the two germline ends. The CDR3 spans 15 residues. Germline CDR1 and CDR2: GTSNPN and SVGIG (reference sequence). The CDR3 here is CAWSAGRVDGNTIYF. CDR3 DNA sequence: TGTGCCTGGAGTGCGGGCAGGGTCGATGGAAACACCATATATTTT.

The sample holds one count of this clone. The chain joins TRBV28 to TRBJ2-1; D is uncertain. The CDR3 sequence is 13 residues long. Germline V lookup: CDR1 MDHEN, CDR2 SYDVKM. V lost 4 bases and J lost 10, with 14 bases in between. The CDR3 DNA sequence: TGTGCCAGCAGTTCCTTACCAGTATCAGAGCAGTTCTTC. This codes for CASSSLPVSEQFF.